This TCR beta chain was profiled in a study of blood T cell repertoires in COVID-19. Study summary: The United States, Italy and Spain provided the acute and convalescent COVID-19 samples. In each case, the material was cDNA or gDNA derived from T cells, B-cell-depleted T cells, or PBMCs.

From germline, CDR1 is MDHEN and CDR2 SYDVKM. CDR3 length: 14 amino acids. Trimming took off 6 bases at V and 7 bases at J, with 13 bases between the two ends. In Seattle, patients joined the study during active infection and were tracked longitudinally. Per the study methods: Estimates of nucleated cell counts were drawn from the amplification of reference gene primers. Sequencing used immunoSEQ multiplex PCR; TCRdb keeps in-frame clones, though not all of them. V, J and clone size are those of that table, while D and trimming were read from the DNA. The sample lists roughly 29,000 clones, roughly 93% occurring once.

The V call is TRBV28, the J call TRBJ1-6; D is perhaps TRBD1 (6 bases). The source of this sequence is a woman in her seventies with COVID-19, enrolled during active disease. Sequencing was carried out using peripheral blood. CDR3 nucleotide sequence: TGTGCCAGCAGACAACTCGGACAGAATTCACCCCTCCACTTT. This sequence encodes CASRQLGQNSPLHF.